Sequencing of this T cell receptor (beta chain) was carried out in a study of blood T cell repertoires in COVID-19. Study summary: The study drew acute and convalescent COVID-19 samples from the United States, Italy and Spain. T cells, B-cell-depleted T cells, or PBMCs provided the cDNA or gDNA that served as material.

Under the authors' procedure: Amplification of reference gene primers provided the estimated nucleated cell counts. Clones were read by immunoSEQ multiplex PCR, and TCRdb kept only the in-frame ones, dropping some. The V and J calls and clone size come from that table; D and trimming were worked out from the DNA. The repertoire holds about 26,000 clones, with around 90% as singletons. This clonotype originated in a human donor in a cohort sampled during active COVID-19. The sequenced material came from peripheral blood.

CDR3: CASRPSGRTETQYF. The CDR3 DNA is TGTGCCAGCAGACCTAGCGGGAGGACAGAGACCCAGTACTTC. V gene TRBV27 combines with J gene TRBJ2-5; TRBD2 aligns across 11 bases. The CDR3 is made up of 14 amino acids. Trimming took 6 bases from V and 4 from J; bases not matched to a gene: 4. CDR1 is MNHEY and CDR2 is SMNVEV in the germline V gene (reference sequence).